The 18 T cell receptor beta chains in this list originate from one sample, sequenced in a study of OX40 agonist ivuxolimab in advanced cancers. The protocol was immunoSEQ multiplex PCR, while the TCRdb copy is restricted to in-frame clones and leaves out a portion. The top ten hold roughly 1.5% of the sample, which has 45,000 to 60,000 clones, 65% to 85% seen once. The starting material was CD4+ or CD8+ T cells sorted from blood, obtained in a trial of the OX40 agonist ivuxolimab. These TCRs come from an adult with an advanced solid tumor such as melanoma, head and neck, liver or kidney cancer.

V is TRBV6-1 and J is TRBJ2-7; D perhaps matches TRBD1 (5 bases). Trimming pared 2 bases from V and 5 bases from J, leaving 13 bases between. The CDR3 covers 14 residues. In germline, CDR1 is MNHNS, CDR2 SASEGT. For the CDR3, the DNA is TGTGCCAGCAGTGAACAGGGTTTTGAGAACGAGCAGTACTTC. This codes for CASSEQGFENEQYF.

The chain recombines TRBV11-3 with TRBJ1-1; D remains unclear. Germline V gives CDR1 SGHNT, CDR2 YENEEA. Trimming stripped 5 bases from V and 8 bases from J, with 9 bases between. CDR3 size: 11 residues. The CDR3: CASSRRQEAFF. CDR3 nucleotide sequence: TGTGCCAGCAGCCGGAGACAAGAAGCTTTCTTT. Based on the CDR3 plus reference TRBV11-3 and TRBJ1-1, the full variable domain is EAGVVQSPRYKIIEKKQPVAFWCNPISGHNTLYWYLQNLGQGPELLIRYENEEAVDDSQLPKDRFSAERLKGVDSTLKIQPAELGDSAVYLCASSRRQEAFFGQGTRLTVV.

The J gene is TRBJ2-1, the V gene TRBV19; 8 bases agree with TRBD2. CDR1 is LNHDA and CDR2 is SQIVND in the germline V gene (reference sequence). J was trimmed by 6 bases and V by 7 bases; bases with no gene match: 8. CDR3 length: 14 amino acids. The CDR3, as DNA: TGTGCCAGTAATAACGGGCGGGGGGCCAATGAGCAGTTCTTC. Translation: CASNNGRGANEQFF.

Note on this clone: At one boundary the junction diverges from the germline segment, which might be a read error. The chain combines TRBV7-9 with TRBJ2-2; D call uncertain. This CDR3 has 15 amino acids. CDR1 SEHNR and CDR2 FQNEAQ come from the germline V gene (reference sequence). The CDR3 DNA follows: TGTGCCAGCAGCTTAATCGGCTCGAAAACCGGGGAGCTGTTTTTT. Translation: CASSLIGSKTGELFF. Full variable domain (remainder filled in from reference TRBV7-9 and TRBJ2-2): DTGVSQNPRHKITKRGQNVTFRCDPISEHNRLYWYRQTLGQGPEFLTYFQNEAQLEKSRLLSDRFSAERPKGSFSTLEIQRTEQGDSAMYLCASSLIGSKTGELFFGEGSRLTVL.

The chain has TRBV7-6 and TRBJ2-3; TRBD2 matches 11 bases. Germline-derived CDR1 and CDR2 are SGHVS and FNYEAQ. CDR3 size: 13 residues. V shed 4 bases and J 9 bases; nucleotides not matched to a gene: 3. The chain's CDR3 is CASSSLAGGTQYF. The CDR3 coding sequence is TGTGCCAGCAGCTCTTTAGCGGGGGGGACGCAGTATTTT.

The V call is TRBV7-2, the J call TRBJ1-1; TRBD1 matches 7 bases. With V trimmed by 2 bases and J by 1 base, 4 bases remained unmatched. This CDR3 region has 15 residues. Germline V lookup: CDR1 SGHTA, CDR2 FQGNSA. The CDR3 region is CASSLSGTANTEAFF. In nucleotides, the CDR3 is TGTGCCAGCAGCTTATCCGGGACAGCGAACACTGAAGCTTTCTTT. Based on the CDR3 plus reference TRBV7-2 and TRBJ1-1, the full variable domain is GAGVSQSPSNKVTEKGKDVELRCDPISGHTALYWYRQSLGQGLEFLIYFQGNSAPDKSGLPSDRFSAERTGGSVSTLTIQRTQQEDSAVYLCASSLSGTANTEAFFGQGTRLTVV.

This chain uses TRBV19 with TRBJ2-3; a weak D match, TRBD2 (6 bases). Germline V gene lookup returns CDR1 LNHDA and CDR2 SQIVND (reference sequence). V lost 3 bases and J lost 4, with 11 bases in between. This CDR3 comprises 14 residues. The CDR3 protein is CASSMGGNPDTQYF. Here the CDR3 DNA reads TGTGCCAGTAGTATGGGGGGAAACCCAGATACGCAGTATTTT. The whole variable domain, remainder taken from reference TRBV19 and TRBJ2-3, is DGGITQSPKYLFRKEGQNVTLSCEQNLNHDAMYWYRQDPGQGLRLIYYSQIVNDFQKGDIAEGYSVSREKKESFPLTVTSAQKNPTAFYLCASSMGGNPDTQYFGPGTRLTVL.

CDR3 coding DNA: TGTGCCAGCAGCCAAGTAGGAGCGGGAGGGCCGGAAAATGAGCAGTTCTTC. Its translation: CASSQVGAGGPENEQFF. This chain connects TRBV4-2 to TRBJ2-1, with 10 bases matching TRBD2. Germline V lookup: CDR1 LGHNA, CDR2 YNFKEQ. The J segment lost 7 bases and the V segment lost 1 base, leaving 10 bases of the junction unmatched. This CDR3 contains 17 residues.

The chain joins TRBV7-2 to TRBJ1-5, with 7 positions matching TRBD1. This CDR3 region has 15 residues. V was clipped by 5 bases and J by 4 bases; unmatched bases: 8. The germline V gene has CDR1 SGHTA and CDR2 FQGNSA. The CDR3 is CASSGGRGVNQPQHF. The DNA of the CDR3 is TGTGCCAGCAGCGGAGGCAGGGGGGTTAATCAGCCCCAGCATTTT.

The rearrangement joins TRBV5-3 to TRBJ2-4; 10 bases line up with TRBD1. TRBV5-3 is an open reading frame whose function is uncertain. The trim removed 4 bases at V and 2 bases at J, leaving 9 bases unmatched. This CDR3 has 17 amino acids. The CDR3 reads CARSPRDRGIPKNIQYF. For the CDR3, the DNA is TGTGCCAGAAGCCCTCGGGACAGGGGTATACCCAAAAACATTCAGTACTTC.

This chain links TRBV7-3 with TRBJ2-7; D may correspond to TRBD1 or TRBD2 (5 bases each). The CDR3 totals 13 residues. Between the trimmed V and J ends, which lost 2 bases and 6 bases, there was a span of 11 bases. Germline assignment: CDR1 SGHTA and CDR2 FQGTGA. The CDR3 DNA reads as TGTGCCAGCAGCTTACATCCGGGGACCGAGCAGTACTTC. It yields the protein CASSLHPGTEQYF.

The genes are TRBV7-2 and TRBJ2-7, with 14 bases identical to TRBD2. CDR3 length equals 15 residues. CDR1 and CDR2 (germline): SGHTA, FQGNSA. Germline trimming cut 5 bases from V and 7 bases from J; bases unmatched to any gene: 7. The CDR3 is CASSRTSGGPGEQYF. The CDR3 DNA sequence: TGTGCCAGCAGCCGGACTAGCGGGGGGCCGGGTGAGCAGTACTTC.

This chain links TRBV7-1 with TRBJ1-1; 9 bases agree with TRBD1. TRBV7-1 is reported as an ORF; its role is uncertain. V shed 5 bases, J shed 0 bases, and the junction held 10 bases outside the gene matches. This CDR3 is 17 amino acids long. The CDR3 sequence: CASSIMDRGTMNTEAFF. The CDR3 DNA is TGTGCCAGCAGCATTATGGACAGGGGAACTATGAACACTGAAGCTTTCTTT.

This chain connects TRBV14 to TRBJ1-4; D gene uncertain. Per germline, CDR1 SGHDN and CDR2 FVKESK. This CDR3 contains 15 residues. The V gene lost 1 base and the J gene lost 6 bases, with 12 bases spanning the gap. CDR3 sequence (DNA): TGTGCCAGCAGCCAAGTAACGGGGAGAGATGAAAAACTGTTTTTT. The encoded protein is CASSQVTGRDEKLFF.

The V and J genes are TRBV2 and TRBJ1-4; D unclear. Between the trimmed V and J ends, which lost 2 bases and 5 bases, there was a span of 12 bases. Germline values: CDR1 SNHLY, CDR2 FYNNEI. The CDR3 totals 15 residues. CDR3 bases: TGTGCCAGCAGTGAACCCGAAGGTACCAATGAAAAACTGTTTTTT. It codes for CASSEPEGTNEKLFF.

This clone was counted a few times. The chain employs TRBV19 and TRBJ1-4; 7 bases match TRBD1. The V gene end was trimmed by 8 bases and the J gene end by 8 bases; junction bases not matched to a gene: 8. The germline V gene encodes CDR1 LNHDA and CDR2 SQIVND (reference sequence). The CDR3 sequence is 13 residues long. The CDR3 coding sequence is TGTGCCAGTGGACAGGTCCAAGGGGAAAAACTGTTTTTT. Protein: CASGQVQGEKLFF.

The chain employs TRBV25-1 and TRBJ2-3; 8 bases fit TRBD2. Germline V lookup: CDR1 MGHDK, CDR2 SYGVNS. The CDR3 sequence is 16 residues long. Trimming cost V 4 bases and J 8 bases; bases outside gene matches: 14. In DNA form, the CDR3 reads TGTGCCAGCAGTGGGTCGGAGACTGGGACTAGGGGTACGCAGTATTTT. It specifies CASSGSETGTRGTQYF.

Points on this clone: The junction departs from the called germline gene at one end, perhaps through a read error. V usage is TRBV7-7 and J usage is TRBJ2-5; 7 nucleotides line up with TRBD2. The germline V gene encodes CDR1 SSHAT and CDR2 FNYEAQ (reference sequence). This CDR3 has 14 amino acids. For the CDR3, the DNA is TGTGCTAGCAGCTCACGACTAGCTGAAGAGACCCAGTACTTC. It specifies CASSSRLAEETQYF.